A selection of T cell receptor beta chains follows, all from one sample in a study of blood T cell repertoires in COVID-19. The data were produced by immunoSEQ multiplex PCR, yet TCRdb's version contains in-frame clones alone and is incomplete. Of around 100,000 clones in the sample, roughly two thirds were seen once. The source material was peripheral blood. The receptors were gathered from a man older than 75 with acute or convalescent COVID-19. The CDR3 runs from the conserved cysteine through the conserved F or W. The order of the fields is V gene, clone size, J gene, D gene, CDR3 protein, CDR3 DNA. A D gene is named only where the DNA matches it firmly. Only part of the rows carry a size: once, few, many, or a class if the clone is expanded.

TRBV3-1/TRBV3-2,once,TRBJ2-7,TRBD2,CASSQAGGGPYEQYF,TGTGCCAGCAGCCAAGCTGGGGGGGGTCCCTACGAGCAGTACTTC
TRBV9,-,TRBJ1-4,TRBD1,CASSAEGTGATNEKLFF,TGTGCCAGCAGCGCGGAGGGGACAGGGGCAACTAATGAAAAACTGTTTTTT
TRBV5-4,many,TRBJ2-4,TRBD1,CASSLWGTGANIQYF,TGTGCCAGCAGTCTTTGGGGGACAGGGGCGAACATTCAGTACTTC
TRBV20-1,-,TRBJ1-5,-,CSASPRTGYQPQHF,TGCAGTGCTAGTCCCAGGACGGGATATCAGCCCCAGCATTTT
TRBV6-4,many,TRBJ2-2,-,CASSATPGTGELFF,TGTGCCAGCAGTGCTACCCCGGGGACCGGGGAGCTGTTTTTT
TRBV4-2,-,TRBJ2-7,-,CASSQTTGFHEQYF,TGTGCCAGCAGCCAAACTACAGGGTTCCACGAGCAGTACTTC
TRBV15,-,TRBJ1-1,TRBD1,CATSRGITGGLEAFF,TGTGCCACCAGCAGAGGCATTACAGGGGGGCTTGAAGCTTTCTTT
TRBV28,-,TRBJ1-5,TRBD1,CASSRTGASNQPQHF,TGTGCCAGCAGTAGGACAGGGGCTAGCAATCAGCCCCAGCATTTT
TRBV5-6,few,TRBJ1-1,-,CASSLGRNTEAFF,TGTGCCAGCAGCTTAGGGAGGAACACTGAAGCTTTCTTT
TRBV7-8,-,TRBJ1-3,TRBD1,CASSQGTGGNTIYF,TGTGCCAGCAGCCAAGGGACAGGGGGAAACACCATATATTTT
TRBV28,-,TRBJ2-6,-,CASSLSGGLGANVLTF,TGTGCCAGCAGTCTCTCCGGGGGACTCGGGGCCAACGTCCTGACTTTC
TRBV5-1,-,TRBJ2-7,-,CASSLAWGLEQYF,TGCGCCAGCAGCTTGGCCTGGGGCTTAGAGCAGTACTTC
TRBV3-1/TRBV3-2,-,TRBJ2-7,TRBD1,CASSQGQDRGSEQYF,TGTGCCAGCAGCCAAGGTCAGGACAGGGGGAGCGAGCAGTACTTC
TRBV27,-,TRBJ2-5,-,CASSLRLSLGETQYF,TGTGCCAGCAGTTTGAGGCTATCCCTTGGAGAGACCCAGTACTTC
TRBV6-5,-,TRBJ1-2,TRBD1,CASSYSPTGGHGYTF,TGTGCCAGCAGTTACTCACCGACAGGGGGGCATGGCTACACCTTC
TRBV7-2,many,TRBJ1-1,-,CASSLGVRRVAFF,TGTGCCAGCAGCTTAGGGGTACGGCGGGTAGCTTTCTTT
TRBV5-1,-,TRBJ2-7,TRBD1,CASSSGQSYEQYF,TGCGCCAGCAGCTCGGGACAGAGCTACGAGCAGTACTTC
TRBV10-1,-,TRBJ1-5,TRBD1,CANPTGFGNQPQHF,TGCGCCAATCCGACAGGGTTTGGCAATCAGCCCCAGCATTTT
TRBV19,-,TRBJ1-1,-,CASSTRGVQAFF,TGTGCCAGTAGTACTCGCGGGGTGCAAGCTTTCTTT
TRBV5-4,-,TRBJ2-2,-,CASSSPPATSTGELFF,TGTGCCAGCAGTTCCCCCCCGGCGACTAGTACCGGGGAGCTGTTTTTT
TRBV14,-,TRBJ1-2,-,CASSQVLGVGYTF,TGTGCCAGCAGCCAAGTTTTAGGGGTTGGCTACACCTTC
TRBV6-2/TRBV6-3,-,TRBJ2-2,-,CASSPPRHAGELFF,TGTGCCAGCAGTCCCCCCCGACACGCCGGGGAGCTGTTTTTT
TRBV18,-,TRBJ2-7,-,CASSPAGVGEQYF,TGTGCCAGCTCACCGGCAGGGGTTGGCGAGCAGTACTTC
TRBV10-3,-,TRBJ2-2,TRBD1,CATRTGANTGELFF,TGTGCCACCAGGACAGGGGCGAACACCGGGGAGCTGTTTTTT
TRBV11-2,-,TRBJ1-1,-,CASSKTVNTEAFF,TGTGCCAGCAGCAAGACAGTTAACACTGAAGCTTTCTTT
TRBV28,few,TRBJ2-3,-,CASSGSTDTQYF,TGTGCCAGTTCAGGTTCCACAGATACGCAGTATTTT
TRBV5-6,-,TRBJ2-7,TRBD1,CASSLRGPGHEQYF,TGTGCCAGCAGCTTAAGGGGGCCCGGACACGAGCAGTACTTC
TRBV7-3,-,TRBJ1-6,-,CASSLTSGVSSPLHF,TGTGCCAGCAGCTTAACGTCAGGGGTTAGTTCACCCCTCCACTTT
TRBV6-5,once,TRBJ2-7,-,CASSLNYEQYF,TGTGCCAGCAGCCTTAACTACGAGCAGTACTTC
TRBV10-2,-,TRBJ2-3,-,CASSVIGPLTGDTQYF,TGCGCCAGCAGTGTGATCGGACCGCTCACAGGCGATACGCAGTATTTT
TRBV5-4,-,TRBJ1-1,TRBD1,CASSELGQEMNTEAFF,TGTGCCAGCAGCGAACTAGGACAGGAGATGAACACTGAAGCTTTCTTT
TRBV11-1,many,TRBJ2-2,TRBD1,CASTDRGRNTGELFF,TGTGCCAGCACCGACAGGGGGCGAAACACCGGGGAGCTGTTTTTT
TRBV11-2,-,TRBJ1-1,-,CASSWGVGEAFF,TGTGCCAGCTCCTGGGGAGTCGGTGAAGCTTTCTTT
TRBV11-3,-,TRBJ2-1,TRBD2,CASSLSGSVYDEQFF,TGTGCCAGCAGCTTAAGCGGGAGCGTTTACGATGAGCAGTTCTTC
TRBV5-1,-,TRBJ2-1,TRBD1,CASSFNRGENEQFF,TGCGCCAGCAGCTTCAACAGGGGCGAGAATGAGCAGTTCTTC
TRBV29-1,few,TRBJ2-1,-,CSTTGWREQFF,TGCAGCACCACAGGGTGGCGTGAGCAGTTCTTC
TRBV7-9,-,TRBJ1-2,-,CASSPPNLDGYTF,TGTGCCAGCAGCCCCCCTAATCTGGATGGCTACACCTTC
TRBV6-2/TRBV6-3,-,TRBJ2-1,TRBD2,CASSQYSGGEQFF,TGTGCCAGCAGCCAGTACTCGGGGGGTGAGCAGTTCTTC
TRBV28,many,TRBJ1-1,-,CASRVRGSMNTEAFF,TGTGCCAGCAGGGTCCGGGGGAGCATGAACACTGAAGCTTTCTTT
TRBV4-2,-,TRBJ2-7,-,CASSQEGLSDEQYF,TGTGCCAGCAGCCAAGAAGGTTTGAGCGACGAGCAGTACTTC
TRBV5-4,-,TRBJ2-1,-,CASSSERVANEQFF,TGTGCCAGCAGCTCTGAGCGGGTGGCTAATGAGCAGTTCTTC
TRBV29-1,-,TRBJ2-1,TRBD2,CSVPGTSLRNEQFF,TGCAGCGTCCCCGGGACTAGCCTTAGGAATGAGCAGTTCTTC
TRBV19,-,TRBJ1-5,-,CASSIEFRVLQPQHF,TGTGCCAGTAGTATAGAGTTCAGGGTTCTTCAGCCCCAGCATTTT
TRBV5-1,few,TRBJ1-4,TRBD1,CASSGGQPNEKLFF,TGCGCCAGCAGCGGGGGACAGCCTAATGAAAAACTGTTTTTT
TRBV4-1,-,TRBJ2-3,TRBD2,CASSQGGRSPDTQYF,TGCGCCAGCAGCCAAGGCGGGAGGTCCCCAGATACGCAGTATTTT
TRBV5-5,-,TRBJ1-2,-,CASSLQTGQYGYTF,TGTGCCAGCAGCTTACAGACAGGCCAATATGGCTACACCTTC
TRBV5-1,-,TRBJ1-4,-,CASSLAPLDSNNEKLFF,TGCGCCAGCAGCTTGGCCCCCCTGGACTCAAATAATGAAAAACTGTTTTTT
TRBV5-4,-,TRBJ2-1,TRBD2,CASSLVAGGRVPSEQFF,TGTGCCAGCAGCTTGGTGGCGGGAGGTCGGGTCCCCAGTGAGCAGTTCTTC
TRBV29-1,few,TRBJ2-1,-,CSVGSSEQFF,TGCAGCGTCGGTAGCAGCGAGCAGTTCTTC
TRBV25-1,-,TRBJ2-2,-,CASSPSEAGELFF,TGTGCCAGCAGTCCGAGCGAAGCCGGGGAGCTGTTTTTT
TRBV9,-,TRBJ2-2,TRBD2,CASSGGLAGEAADTGELFF,TGTGCCAGCAGCGGCGGACTAGCGGGAGAAGCTGCGGACACCGGGGAGCTGTTTTTT
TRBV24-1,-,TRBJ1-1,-,CATSLTGNTEAFF,TGTGCCACCAGTCTTACAGGGAACACTGAAGCTTTCTTT
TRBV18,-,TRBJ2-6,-,CASSPPTGSGANVLTF,TGTGCCAGCTCACCCCCGACAGGCTCTGGGGCCAACGTCCTGACTTTC
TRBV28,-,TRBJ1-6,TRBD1,CASMSSGQHNSPLHF,TGTGCCAGCATGTCATCGGGACAGCATAATTCACCCCTCCACTTT
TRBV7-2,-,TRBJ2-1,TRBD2,CASSSTTSGRMGEQFF,TGTGCCAGCAGCTCGACGACTAGCGGGAGAATGGGTGAGCAGTTCTTC
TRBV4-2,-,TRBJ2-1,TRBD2,CASSRTSSDPGKQFF,TGTGCCAGCAGCAGGACTAGCTCCGACCCAGGCAAGCAGTTCTTC
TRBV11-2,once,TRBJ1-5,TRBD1,CASSSGQGRNQPQHF,TGTGCCAGCAGCAGTGGACAGGGGCGCAATCAGCCCCAGCATTTT
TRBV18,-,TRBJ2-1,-,CASSQGSSEYNEQFF,TGTGCCAGCTCCCAGGGGAGTTCGGAGTACAATGAGCAGTTCTTC
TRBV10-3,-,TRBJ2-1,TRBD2,CAISGLAGVGLNEQFF,TGTGCCATCAGTGGGTTAGCGGGAGTAGGTTTGAATGAGCAGTTCTTC